This T cell receptor beta chain was profiled in a study of CD8+ T cells in alopecia areata. General observations from the study: Normal skin's resident alphabeta T cells are sequenced alongside lesional scalp T cells.

This sample's treatment: oral pan-JAK inhibitor, 5-10 mg twice daily. Individuals with alopecia areata gave both lesional scalp punch biopsies and peripheral blood for collection. From germline, CDR1 is LNHDA and CDR2 SQIVND (reference sequence). Trimming stripped 3 bases from V and 2 bases from J, with 8 bases between. The CDR3 sequence is 14 residues long. After isolation, RNA underwent reverse transcription to generate cDNA as the sequencing template. Generated by immunoSEQ multiplex PCR, the TCRdb table keeps only in-frame clones and is missing some. The repertoire includes some 200,000 clones, 60% of them detected once, and around 3.2% sits in the top ten. As for this clone: Its specificity is not known.

The gene calls are TRBV19 and TRBJ1-5; D not certain. The clonotype was recovered from a human donor with alopecia areata. The sequenced sample was CD4+ T cells sorted from blood, obtained at week 4, from a patient treated with tofacitinib. The CDR3 reads CASSISDGNQPQHF. CDR3 nucleotide sequence: TGTGCCAGTAGTATCAGCGATGGCAATCAGCCCCAGCATTTT.